A single sample gave rise to the 9 T cell receptor beta chains below, sequenced in a study of blood T cell repertoires in COVID-19. Some clones are missing from TCRdb's copy, which holds only in-frame ones; the method was immunoSEQ multiplex PCR. Altogether 450,000 to 500,000 clones are present, 80% to 90% being singletons, with the ten largest covering about 3.2%. The material sequenced was peripheral blood. Source of these receptors: a human donor in a cohort sampled during active COVID-19.

The chain couples TRBV30 to TRBJ1-5; 7 bases are shared with TRBD1. The J segment lost 3 bases and the V segment lost 5 bases, leaving 13 bases of the junction unmatched. CDR1 and CDR2 from the germline V gene are GTSNPN and SVGIG (reference sequence). The CDR3 totals 16 residues. Here the CDR3 reads CAWGRPPGQFNQPQHF. The DNA of the CDR3 is TGTGCCTGGGGCCGACCACCGGGACAGTTCAATCAGCCCCAGCATTTT. Supplemented by reference TRBV30 and TRBJ1-5, the full variable domain reads SQTIHQWPATLVQPVGSPLSLECTVEGTSNPNLYWYRQAAGRGLQLLFYSVGIGQISSEVPQNLSASRPQDRQFILSSKKLLLSDSGFYLCAWGRPPGQFNQPQHFGDGTRLSIL.

The chain combines TRBV6-5 with TRBJ2-2, with a tentative D call TRBD1 (6 bases). The CDR3 extends over 14 amino acids. The germline gives CDR1 MNHEY, CDR2 SVGAGI. V was cut by 8 bases and J by 5 bases, with 15 bases left in between. CDR3 amino acids: CASVRVRGTGELFF. Written as DNA, the CDR3 is TGTGCCAGCGTCAGGGTCAGGGGTACCGGGGAGCTGTTTTTT.

The V gene is TRBV5-3, the J gene TRBJ1-1, with 7 bases lining up with TRBD1. TRBV5-3 is marked as an open reading frame, function uncertain. The CDR3 runs 15 residues. V dropped 4 bases and J dropped 8; count of bases not matched to a gene: 14. The CDR3 DNA reads TGTGCCAGAAGCACGTACAGGGGATGTGGCAGAGAAGCTTTCTTT. As protein: CARSTYRGCGREAFF.

This clone was seen a single time. The gene calls are TRBV12-2 and TRBJ1-5; the table's D call, TRBD1, has no DNA check behind it. TRBV12-2 is labeled a pseudogene. The CDR3 has 15 residues. The CDR3 DNA is TGTGCAAGTCGCTTAGCACACCCTAGCAATCAGCCCCAGCATTTT. Residues: CASRLAHPSNQPQHF.

This sequence joins TRBV10-3 and TRBJ1-1, with 7 bases lining up with TRBD1. This CDR3 has 14 residues. CDR1 is ENHRY and CDR2 is SYGVKD in the germline V gene. With V trimmed by 5 bases and J by 6 bases, 9 bases remained unmatched. CDR3 protein: CAISIGGAGAEAFF. In DNA, the CDR3 is TGTGCCATCAGTATAGGGGGCGCTGGCGCTGAAGCTTTCTTT.

This clone was counted a few times. V and J are TRBV19 and TRBJ1-2; a weak D match, TRBD1 (5 bases). The CDR3 consists of 14 residues. Looked up from germline, CDR1 is LNHDA and CDR2 is SQIVND (reference sequence). V lost 8 bases and J 4 bases, leaving 17 bases between the germline ends. The CDR3 nucleotides read TGTGCCAGTGCCACGGGGGGAAGGACCTATGGCTACACCTTC. This gives the protein CASATGGRTYGYTF.

The genes are TRBV14 and TRBJ2-7; a weak D match, TRBD1 (5 bases). The CDR3 is 15 amino acids. The germline V and J ends were trimmed by 4 bases and 6 bases, with 19 bases remaining between them. Germline CDR1 SGHDN, CDR2 FVKESK. The DNA of the CDR3 is TGTGCCAGCAGCCGTCTAAGGGGCAGGGTAGGCGAGCAGTACTTC. It codes for CASSRLRGRVGEQYF.

This clone appeared a few times. This rearrangement joins TRBV5-5 to TRBJ2-1, with TRBD2 identical over 13 bases. The CDR3 is 17 amino acids. V lost 0 bases and J lost 4; bases outside the gene matches: 4. Per the germline V gene, CDR1 is SGHKS and CDR2 is YYEKEE (reference sequence). The CDR3 bases are TGTGCCAGCAGCTTGGCCCGGACTAGCGGGAGTTACAATGAGCAGTTCTTC. It specifies CASSLARTSGSYNEQFF.

The chain has TRBV11-2 and TRBJ1-5, with 9 bases lining up with TRBD1. Germline V gene sequence: CDR1 SGHAT, CDR2 FQNNGV. This CDR3 contains 17 residues. V lost 4 bases and J lost 9; bases outside the gene matches: 16. The CDR3 loop is CASSYRGRTGVMRPQHF. In DNA, the CDR3 is TGTGCCAGCAGCTACCGTGGCCGGACAGGGGTCATGCGGCCCCAGCATTTT.